This entry lists 7 T cell receptor beta chains sequenced from one sample in a study of blood T cell repertoires in COVID-19. Here immunoSEQ multiplex PCR was the method, and the copy in TCRdb shows in-frame clones only, minus some. The table shows about 200,000 clones, with about 87% occurring only once. The source material was peripheral blood. Source of these receptors: a man aged 55-75 years who had recovered from COVID-19.

V and J are TRBV3-1 (or the pseudogene TRBV3-2) and TRBJ2-3; 9 bases line up with TRBD2. V shed 6 bases, J shed 2 bases, and the junction held 15 bases outside the gene matches. CDR3 size: 18 residues. The germline CDR1 and CDR2 sequences are LGHDT and YNNKEL (reference sequence). Here the CDR3 reads CASRLNRGLAGLTDTQYF. The CDR3 DNA sequence: TGTGCCAGCAGACTGAACCGGGGCCTAGCGGGACTCACAGATACGCAGTATTTT.

V usage is TRBV19 and J usage is TRBJ1-5; 9 bases are a match to TRBD1. This CDR3 is built from 15 residues. V was pared by 4 bases and J by 1 base, with 2 bases of the junction left unmatched. Germline V lookup: CDR1 LNHDA, CDR2 SQIVND (reference sequence). The CDR3 region is CASSTGQGSNQPQHF. In DNA, the CDR3 is TGTGCCAGTAGTACGGGACAGGGAAGCAATCAGCCCCAGCATTTT.

This clone was detected only once. The chain couples TRBV6-2 or TRBV6-3 to TRBJ2-4; 8 positions match TRBD1. This CDR3 is built from 16 residues. The germline V gene encodes CDR1 MNHEY and CDR2 SVGEGT. J lost 3 bases, V lost 5 bases, and 9 bases had no gene match. The CDR3 region has the DNA TGTGCCAGCAGTCTACCCCAGACAGGGGTCAAAAACATTCAGTACTTC. Its protein product is CASSLPQTGVKNIQYF.

This clone was seen a single time. V is TRBV7-9 and J is TRBJ2-1; 11 bases agree with TRBD2. CDR1 SEHNR and CDR2 FQNEAQ come from the germline V gene (reference sequence). V trimming: 2 bases; J trimming: 0 bases; junction bases outside the gene matches: 6. CDR3 size: 18 residues. CDR3 protein: CASSLSGLAGSSYNEQFF. In DNA form, the CDR3 reads TGTGCCAGCAGCTTATCTGGACTAGCGGGTAGCTCCTACAATGAGCAGTTCTTC.

This chain links TRBV21-1 with TRBJ1-5; the table's D call of TRBD1 was not tested on the DNA. TRBV21-1 is an annotated pseudogene. This CDR3 has 15 amino acids. Here the CDR3 DNA reads TGTGCCAGCAGCAAGTCCAGGGGGCTAAATCAGCCCCAGCATTTT. Translation gives CASSKSRGLNQPQHF.

The sample holds one count of this clone. This rearrangement joins TRBV19 to TRBJ1-1; the D is unclear. The CDR3 runs 15 residues. V was clipped by 1 base and J by 1 base, with 10 bases between them. Germline CDR1 LNHDA, CDR2 SQIVND (reference sequence). CDR3 sequence: CASSIVWTGNTEAFF. The CDR3 DNA is TGTGCCAGTAGTATAGTTTGGACTGGGAACACTGAAGCTTTCTTT.

The chain carries TRBV19 and TRBJ2-3, with 8 nucleotides matching TRBD2. The V gene's germline CDR1 is LNHDA and CDR2 SQIVND (reference sequence). The V gene end was trimmed by 8 bases and the J gene end by 5 bases; junction bases not matched to a gene: 9. The CDR3 covers 14 residues. This CDR3 reads CASEERETGDTQYF. The CDR3, as DNA: TGTGCCAGTGAGGAGCGGGAGACTGGAGATACGCAGTATTTT.